These 5 T cell receptor beta chains were all obtained from the same sample, sequenced in a study of blood T cell repertoires in COVID-19. The method was immunoSEQ multiplex PCR; TCRdb's version includes in-frame clones alone and lacks a portion of them. The sample shows 130,000 to 150,000 clones, roughly 80% of them seen only once. The sequenced material came from peripheral blood. The receptors come from a human donor with acute or convalescent COVID-19. The donor label of this sample is uncertain.

This sequence joins TRBV19 and TRBJ1-4; possibly TRBD1 for D (5 bases). CDR3 length equals 13 residues. Trimming pared 3 bases from V and 8 bases from J, leaving 10 bases between. CDR1 LNHDA and CDR2 SQIVND come from the germline V gene (reference sequence). The CDR3 is CASSMGRAEKLFF. CDR3 nucleotides: TGTGCCAGTAGTATGGGCAGGGCGGAAAAACTGTTTTTT.

This clone was recorded once. The J gene is TRBJ1-6, the V gene TRBV30, with 7 bases matching TRBD1. After removal of 4 bases from V and 7 bases from J, the junction contained 13 bases not matched to a gene. In germline, CDR1 is GTSNPN, CDR2 SVGIG (reference sequence). This CDR3 has 16 amino acids. The CDR3 loop is CAWKSTPGGTNSPLHF. As DNA, the CDR3 is TGTGCCTGGAAGTCGACCCCAGGGGGAACAAATTCACCCCTCCACTTT.

The chain couples TRBV19 to TRBJ1-1; D not certain. V lost 3 bases and J 1 base, leaving 12 bases between the germline ends. This CDR3 is built from 15 residues. Germline V lookup: CDR1 LNHDA, CDR2 SQIVND (reference sequence). For the CDR3, the DNA is TGTGCCAGTAGTATGGGCAGGATGACGAACACTGAAGCTTTCTTT. It translates to CASSMGRMTNTEAFF.

The chain employs TRBV5-1 and TRBJ2-2, with TRBD2 as a possible D gene (5 bases). Germline V CDR1 and CDR2: SGHRS, YFSETQ. Trimming removed 4 bases at V and 4 bases at J, with 14 bases between. The CDR3 length is 15 residues. The CDR3 bases are TGCGCCAGCAGCCCCGAAGGGAGAGGCACCGGGGAGCTGTTTTTT. Residues: CASSPEGRGTGELFF.

The chain links TRBV28 to TRBJ1-5, with unresolved D. The germline V and J ends were trimmed by 6 bases and 2 bases, with 8 bases remaining between them. The germline V gene encodes CDR1 MDHEN and CDR2 SYDVKM. This CDR3 spans 13 amino acids. CDR3 sequence: CASREGGNQPQHF. The CDR3 DNA follows: TGTGCCAGCAGAGAGGGAGGCAATCAGCCCCAGCATTTT. Full variable domain (remainder filled in from reference TRBV28 and TRBJ1-5): DVKVTQSSRYLVKRTGEKVFLECVQDMDHENMFWYRQDPGLGLRLIYFSYDVKMKEKGDIPEGYSVSREKKERFSLILESASTNQTSMYLCASREGGNQPQHFGDGTRLSIL.